This section outlines one T cell receptor (beta chain) sequence together with its context. Its specificity is unknown. Produced via immunoSEQ multiplex PCR; TCRdb's table is partial and in-frame only. In the table there are about 20,000 clones, roughly 76% of which are singletons. This entry belongs to a study of neoadjuvant nivolumab and ipilimumab in lung cancer. Study summary: The combination arm added day-1 ipilimumab 1 mg/kg to nivolumab 3 mg/kg on days 1, 15, 29.

The study, taken as a whole, reports: Only a single major-pathologic-response sample was available for clonality analysis. A small number of samples were TCR sequenced. Blood richness before therapy tracked richness in tumors resected after neoadjuvant therapy.

CDR1 and CDR2 (germline): MNHEY, SMNVEV (reference sequence). V was trimmed by 2 bases and J by 4 bases, leaving 8 bases between them. The length of the CDR3 is 13 residues. The starting material was tumor tissue, obtained after neoadjuvant nivolumab, alone or with ipilimumab, at or shortly before surgery. The TCR was taken from an adult with non-small cell lung cancer. The V call is TRBV27, the J call TRBJ1-1; D is unresolved. This chain's CDR3 is CASSLLAVTEAFF. CDR3 bases: TGTGCCAGCAGTTTACTAGCGGTCACTGAAGCTTTCTTT.